This is a list of T cell receptor beta chains from one sample in a study of beta chain features in type 1 diabetes. Profiling relied on immunoSEQ multiplex PCR, and the TCRdb table lists in-frame clones only, not all of them. The sample has roughly 370,000 clones, about 15% seen once; the top ten hold roughly 0.038%. The sequenced sample was naive CD4+ T cells from blood. Every receptor here comes from a man aged 30-40 years in good health. Both conserved end residues are part of each CDR3. Each record gives: CDR3 length, J gene, D gene, clone size, V gene, CDR3 protein, CDR3 DNA. The D gene is left open where the match is weak. Size is omitted from some rows. Given values are once, few, many or a class for expanded clones.

15 | TRBJ2-1 | NA | few | TRBV5-1 | CASSLAGQFYNEQFF | TGCGCCAGCAGCTTGGCGGGACAATTCTACAATGAGCAGTTCTTC
16 | TRBJ2-3 | TRBD1 | NA | TRBV5-1 | CASSLARGSSTDTQYF | TGCGCCAGCAGCTTGGCCAGGGGGAGCAGCACAGATACGCAGTATTTT
10 | TRBJ2-2 | NA | NA | TRBV11-2 | CASSGQQLFF | TGTGCCAGCAGCGGCCAACAGCTGTTTTTT
15 | TRBJ2-2 | NA | few | TRBV18 | CASSPPGINTGELFF | TGTGCCAGCTCACCACCGGGTATAAACACCGGGGAGCTGTTTTTT
14 | TRBJ1-2 | NA | few | TRBV30 | CAWSKTGLNYGYTF | TGTGCCTGGAGTAAAACAGGGCTCAACTATGGCTACACCTTC
13 | TRBJ2-3 | NA | few | TRBV6-1 | CASSDQRRDTQYF | TGTGCCAGCAGTGATCAGCGGAGAGATACGCAGTATTTT
20 | TRBJ2-1 | TRBD2 | few | TRBV14 | CASSVMGGLAGGLGDNEQFF | TGTGCCAGCAGCGTAATGGGGGGACTAGCGGGAGGACTAGGGGACAATGAGCAGTTCTTC
15 | TRBJ2-1 | TRBD2 | NA | TRBV7-8 | CASSVSGSSYNEQFF | TGTGCCAGCAGCGTGAGCGGGAGCTCCTACAATGAGCAGTTCTTC
14 | TRBJ1-1 | NA | NA | TRBV28 | CASSSGTPNTEAFF | TGTGCCAGCAGTTCAGGGACCCCGAACACTGAAGCTTTCTTT
15 | TRBJ2-3 | TRBD2 | NA | TRBV9 | CASSVSGVAADTQYF | TGTGCCAGCAGCGTAAGCGGGGTAGCGGCAGATACGCAGTATTTT
15 | TRBJ2-5 | TRBD2 | NA | TRBV9 | CASSPSGGLRETQYF | TGTGCCAGCAGCCCTAGCGGGGGGCTGCGAGAGACCCAGTACTTC
11 | TRBJ2-1 | NA | few | TRBV11-3 | CASSLFDEQFF | TGTGCCAGCAGCTTATTTGATGAGCAGTTCTTC
14 | TRBJ1-4 | NA | few | TRBV7-2 | CASSLGGFNEKLFF | TGTGCCAGCAGCTTAGGAGGGTTTAATGAAAAACTGTTTTTT
13 | TRBJ1-2 | NA | few | TRBV29-1 | CSVEAGSNYGYTF | TGCAGCGTTGAGGCAGGGTCTAACTATGGCTACACCTTC
16 | TRBJ2-2 | NA | NA | TRBV5-1 | CASSVARLSNTGELFF | TGCGCCAGCAGCGTTGCCAGACTGTCGAACACCGGGGAGCTGTTTTTT
17 | TRBJ2-2 | NA | NA | TRBV1 | CTSSQVWTSGNTGELFF | TGCACCAGCAGCCAAGTCTGGACTAGCGGGAACACCGGGGAGCTGTTTTTT
13 | TRBJ2-1 | NA | few | TRBV7-9 | CASSLGTYNEQFF | TGTGCCAGCAGCTTAGGGACGTACAATGAGCAGTTCTTC
17 | TRBJ2-6 | NA | few | TRBV7-9 | CASSSQVPVAGANVLTF | TGTGCCAGCAGCTCACAGGTCCCAGTGGCTGGGGCCAACGTCCTGACTTTC
15 | TRBJ1-2 | NA | few | TRBV30 | CAWRVRSRTVYGYTF | TGTGCCTGGAGGGTACGATCCCGGACAGTCTATGGCTACACCTTC
16 | TRBJ2-2 | TRBD2 | NA | TRBV4-1 | CASSYRLLAGAGELFF | TGCGCCAGCAGCTACCGATTACTAGCGGGAGCCGGGGAGCTGTTTTTT
16 | TRBJ2-2 | TRBD2 | NA | TRBV30 | CAWSRMGTSETGELFF | TGTGCCTGGAGTCGTATGGGGACTAGCGAGACCGGGGAGCTGTTTTTT